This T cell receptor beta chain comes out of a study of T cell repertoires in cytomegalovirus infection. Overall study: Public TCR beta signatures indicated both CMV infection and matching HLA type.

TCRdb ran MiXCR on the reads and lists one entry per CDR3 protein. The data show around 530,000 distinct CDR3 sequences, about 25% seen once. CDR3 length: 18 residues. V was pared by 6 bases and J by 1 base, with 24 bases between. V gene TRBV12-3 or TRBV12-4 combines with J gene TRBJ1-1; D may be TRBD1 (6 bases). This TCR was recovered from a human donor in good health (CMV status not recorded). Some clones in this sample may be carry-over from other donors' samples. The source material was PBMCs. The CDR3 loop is CASRNTQGRGWANTEAFF. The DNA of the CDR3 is TGTGCCAGCAGGAATACTCAGGGGCGAGGCTGGGCGAACACTGAAGCTTTCTTT.